The 5 T cell receptor beta chains in this list originate from one sample, sequenced in a study of T cell changes during pregnancy in multiple sclerosis. Using immunoSEQ multiplex PCR, the repertoire was profiled, and TCRdb retains in-frame clones only, with some absent. This table has approximately 60,000 clones, 92% appearing once. Sequenced here: CD4+ T cells from peripheral blood mononuclear cells, sampled in the second trimester of pregnancy. These receptors came from a female donor with multiple sclerosis, enrolled in a pregnancy study.

The chain is built from TRBV6-5 and TRBJ2-7, with D possibly being TRBD2 (6 bases). CDR3 size: 15 residues. The V end lost 7 bases, the J end lost 5 bases, and 21 bases lay between the germline ends. Per germline, CDR1 MNHEY and CDR2 SVGAGI. The CDR3 loop is CASNTGVEGGNEQYF. The DNA of the CDR3 is TGTGCCAGCAACACGGGGGTGGAGGGAGGAAACGAGCAGTACTTC.

V usage is TRBV4-1 and J usage is TRBJ1-5, with 10 bases identical to TRBD1. CDR3 size: 16 residues. Germline values: CDR1 MGHRA, CDR2 YSYEKL. The junction had 6 bases not matched to a gene; V was cut back by 1 base and J by 6 bases. The chain's CDR3 is CASSQVGDRGRQPQHF. For the CDR3, the DNA is TGCGCCAGCAGCCAAGTCGGGGACAGGGGTCGTCAGCCCCAGCATTTT.

This rearrangement joins TRBV4-2 to TRBJ2-3; no firm D call. The germline V gene encodes CDR1 LGHNA and CDR2 YNFKEQ. The V end was cut by 5 bases, the J end by 0 bases, with 9 bases between. This CDR3 is 14 amino acids long. The CDR3 loop is CASSESPSTDTQYF. The CDR3 DNA reads as TGTGCCAGCAGCGAGAGTCCTAGCACAGATACGCAGTATTTT.

The chain joins TRBV19 to TRBJ1-5; 8 nucleotides line up with TRBD1. With V trimmed by 3 bases and J by 3 bases, 10 bases remained unmatched. Germline CDR1 reads LNHDA; CDR2 reads SQIVND (reference sequence). The CDR3 loop spans 17 amino acids. CDR3 coding DNA: TGTGCCAGTAGTATTTGGGCAGGGGGCCGATCCAATCAGCCCCAGCATTTT. Amino acid sequence: CASSIWAGGRSNQPQHF.

This chain uses TRBV18 with TRBJ1-1, with TRBD1 matching 8 bases. Germline trimming cut 6 bases from V and 1 base from J; bases unmatched to any gene: 4. CDR3 size: 14 residues. Germline V gene data show CDR1 as KGHSH and CDR2 as LQKENI. The CDR3 bases are TGTGCCAGCTCGGCAGGGGGCGCGAACACTGAAGCTTTCTTT. Its translation: CASSAGGANTEAFF.